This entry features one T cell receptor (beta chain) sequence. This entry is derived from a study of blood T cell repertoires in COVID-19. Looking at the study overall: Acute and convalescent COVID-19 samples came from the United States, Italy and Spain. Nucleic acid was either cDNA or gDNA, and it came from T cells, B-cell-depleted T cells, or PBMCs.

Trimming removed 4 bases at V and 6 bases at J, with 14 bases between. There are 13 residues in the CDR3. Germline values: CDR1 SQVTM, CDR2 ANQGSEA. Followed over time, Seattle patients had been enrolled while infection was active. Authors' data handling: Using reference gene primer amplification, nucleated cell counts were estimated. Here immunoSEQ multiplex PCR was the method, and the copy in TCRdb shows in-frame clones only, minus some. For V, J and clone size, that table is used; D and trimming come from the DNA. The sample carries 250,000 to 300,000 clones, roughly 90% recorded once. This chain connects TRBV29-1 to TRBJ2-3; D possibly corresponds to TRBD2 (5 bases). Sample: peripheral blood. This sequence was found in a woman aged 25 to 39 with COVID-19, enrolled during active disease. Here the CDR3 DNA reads TGCAGCGTTGGACTAAGGCTGTTGGATACGCAGTATTTT. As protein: CSVGLRLLDTQYF.